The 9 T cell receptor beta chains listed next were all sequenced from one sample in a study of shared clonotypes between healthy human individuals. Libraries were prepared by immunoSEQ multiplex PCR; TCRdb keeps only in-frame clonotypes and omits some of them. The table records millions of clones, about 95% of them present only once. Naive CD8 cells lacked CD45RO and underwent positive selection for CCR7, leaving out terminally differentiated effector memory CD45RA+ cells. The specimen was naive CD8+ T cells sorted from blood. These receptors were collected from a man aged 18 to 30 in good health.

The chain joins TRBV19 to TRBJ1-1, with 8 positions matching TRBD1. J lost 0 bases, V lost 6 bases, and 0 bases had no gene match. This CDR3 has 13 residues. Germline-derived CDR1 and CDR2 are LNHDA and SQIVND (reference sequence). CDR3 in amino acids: CASRQGVNTEAFF. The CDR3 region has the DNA TGTGCCAGTAGACAGGGGGTGAACACTGAAGCTTTCTTT.

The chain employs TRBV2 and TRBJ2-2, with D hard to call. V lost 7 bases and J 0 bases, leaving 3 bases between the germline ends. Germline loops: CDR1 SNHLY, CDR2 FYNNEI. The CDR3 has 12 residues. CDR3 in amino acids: CASTSNTGELFF. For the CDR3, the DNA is TGTGCCAGCACATCGAACACCGGGGAGCTGTTTTTT.

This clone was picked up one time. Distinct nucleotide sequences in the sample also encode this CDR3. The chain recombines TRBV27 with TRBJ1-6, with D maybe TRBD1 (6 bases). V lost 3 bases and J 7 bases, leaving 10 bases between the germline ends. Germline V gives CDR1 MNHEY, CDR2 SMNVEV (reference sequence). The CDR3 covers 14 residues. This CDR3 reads CASSLVGGNSPLHF. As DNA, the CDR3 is TGTGCCAGCAGTTTGGTAGGGGGAAATTCACCCCTCCACTTT.

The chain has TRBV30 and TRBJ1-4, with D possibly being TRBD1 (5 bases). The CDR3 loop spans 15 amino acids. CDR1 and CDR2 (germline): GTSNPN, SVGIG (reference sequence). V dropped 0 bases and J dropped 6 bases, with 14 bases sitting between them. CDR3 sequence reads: CAWSVGAGGDEKLFF. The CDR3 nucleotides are TGTGCCTGGAGTGTAGGTGCGGGGGGTGATGAAAAACTGTTTTTT. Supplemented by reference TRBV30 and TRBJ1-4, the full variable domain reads SQTIHQWPATLVQPVGSPLSLECTVEGTSNPNLYWYRQAAGRGLQLLFYSVGIGQISSEVPQNLSASRPQDRQFILSSKKLLLSDSGFYLCAWSVGAGGDEKLFFGSGTQLSVL.

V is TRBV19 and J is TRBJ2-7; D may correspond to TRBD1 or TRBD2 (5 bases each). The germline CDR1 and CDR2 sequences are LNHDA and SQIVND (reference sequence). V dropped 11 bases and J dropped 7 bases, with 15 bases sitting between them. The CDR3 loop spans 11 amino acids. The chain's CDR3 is CAAGAGMEQYF. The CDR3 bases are TGTGCCGCCGGGGCAGGGATGGAGCAGTACTTC.

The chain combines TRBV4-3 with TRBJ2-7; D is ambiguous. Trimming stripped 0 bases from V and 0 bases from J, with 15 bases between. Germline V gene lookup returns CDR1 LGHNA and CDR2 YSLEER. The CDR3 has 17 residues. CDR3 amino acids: CASSQDGIGPSSYEQYF. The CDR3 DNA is TGCGCCAGCAGCCAAGATGGAATAGGTCCAAGCTCCTACGAGCAGTACTTC.

The CDR3 protein is CASSPLADSYEQYF. The DNA for the CDR3 is TGTGCCAGCAGCCCCTTGGCCGACTCCTACGAGCAGTACTTC. This chain links TRBV11-2 with TRBJ2-7; D gene unclear. The germline gives CDR1 SGHAT, CDR2 FQNNGV. Between the trimmed V and J ends, which lost 5 bases and 0 bases, there was a span of 11 bases. The length of the CDR3 is 14 residues.

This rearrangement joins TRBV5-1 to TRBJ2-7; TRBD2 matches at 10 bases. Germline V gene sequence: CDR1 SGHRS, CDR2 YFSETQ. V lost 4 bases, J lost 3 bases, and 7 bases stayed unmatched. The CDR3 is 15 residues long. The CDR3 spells CASSPGTSELYEQYF. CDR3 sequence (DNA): TGCGCCAGCAGCCCCGGGACTAGCGAGCTCTACGAGCAGTACTTC.

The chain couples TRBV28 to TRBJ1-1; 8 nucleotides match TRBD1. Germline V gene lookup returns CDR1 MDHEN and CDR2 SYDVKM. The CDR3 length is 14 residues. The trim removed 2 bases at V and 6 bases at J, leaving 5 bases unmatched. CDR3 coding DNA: TGTGCCAGCAGTTTACAGGGGGCGGTCGCTGAAGCTTTCTTT. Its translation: CASSLQGAVAEAFF.